These T cell receptor beta chains were read from a single sample in a study of cytomegalovirus exposure and HLA in healthy donors. Method: immunoSEQ multiplex PCR; TCRdb's copy keeps in-frame clones and lacks some. The sample has 150,000 or so clones; about 84% are singletons. The material sequenced was PBMCs. These receptors were collected from a man aged 45-60 years in good health and CMV-seronegative. CDR3s include the opening cysteine and the closing phenylalanine or tryptophan. The D gene is left open where the match is weak. Clone sizes are given selectively: once, few, many, or a class where the clone is expanded.

len	v_gene	j_gene	d_gene	abundance	CDR3nt	CDR3aa
16	TRBV7-2	TRBJ2-5	.	.	TGTGCCAGCAGCTTAGTAGGGGCAGGGTCCCAAGAGACCCAGTACTTC	CASSLVGAGSQETQYF
13	TRBV6-5	TRBJ2-5	TRBD2	.	TGTGCCAGCACGCGGGGGTATGGTGGGACCCAGTACTTC	CASTRGYGGTQYF
13	TRBV27	TRBJ1-2	.	.	TGTGCCAGCATGGCAGGGGCGGGCTATGGCTACACCTTC	CASMAGAGYGYTF
15	TRBV5-1	TRBJ2-7	TRBD1	once	TGCGCCAGCAGCTTGGGGACAGGGTTTTCCTACGAGCAGTACTTC	CASSLGTGFSYEQYF
13	TRBV18	TRBJ1-2	.	.	TGTGCCAGCTCAGCGGACAGTAACTATGGCTACACCTTC	CASSADSNYGYTF
15	TRBV2	TRBJ1-1	.	.	TGTGCCAGCAGTAAACGGGGAGGGGAGAACACTGAAGCTTTCTTT	CASSKRGGENTEAFF
17	TRBV10-1	TRBJ2-2	.	once	TGCGCCAGCAGTGAATCCGCTATGGGGGCGGACACCGGGGAGCTGTTTTTT	CASSESAMGADTGELFF
15	TRBV5-1	TRBJ1-1	.	.	TGCGCCAGCAGCCCGTATAGAGCAGGGGACACTGAAGCTTTCTTT	CASSPYRAGDTEAFF
18	TRBV7-6	TRBJ2-5	.	.	TGTGCCAGCAGCTTAGGATCGCTAGCGGTAGGGGGTGGTGAGACCCAGTACTTC	CASSLGSLAVGGGETQYF
17	TRBV9	TRBJ2-1	TRBD1	.	TGTGCCAGCAGCGTCGGGACAGGGGGCGGATTATACAATGAGCAGTTCTTC	CASSVGTGGGLYNEQFF
15	TRBV5-1	TRBJ1-4	.	.	TGCGCCAGCAGCTCCACGATTGGAAAGGGGGAAAAACTGTTTTTT	CASSSTIGKGEKLFF
14	TRBV5-1	TRBJ1-1	TRBD1	.	TGCGCCAGCAGCGAAGGACAGGGGGGCACTGAAGCTTTCTTT	CASSEGQGGTEAFF
14	TRBV5-1	TRBJ2-7	.	.	TGCGCCAGCAGCTTGGGACAGGTTTCCTACGAGCAGTACTTC	CASSLGQVSYEQYF
16	TRBV7-8	TRBJ1-5	.	.	TGTGCCAGCAGCTTGCGAGGGTTCTCGGACAATCAGCCCCAGCATTTT	CASSLRGFSDNQPQHF
16	TRBV9	TRBJ2-2	TRBD2	.	TGTGCCAGCAGCGCCTGGGGACTAGCGGGGACCGGGGAGCTGTTTTTT	CASSAWGLAGTGELFF
16	TRBV6-1	TRBJ1-5	TRBD1	.	TGTGCCAGCAGTGCCAGACAGGGCTGGAGCAATCAGCCCCAGCATTTT	CASSARQGWSNQPQHF
14	TRBV7-3	TRBJ2-3	TRBD2	.	TGTGCCAGCAGCGGGACTAGCGTCACAGATACGCAGTATTTT	CASSGTSVTDTQYF
13	TRBV29-1	TRBJ1-3	TRBD1	.	TGCAGCGTCCAAGGACAGGGTGGAAACACCATATATTTT	CSVQGQGGNTIYF
16	TRBV15	TRBJ2-5	TRBD2	.	TGTGCCACCAGCCTGGATCCGGGACTAGCAGAAGAGACCCAGTACTTC	CATSLDPGLAEETQYF
11	TRBV20-1	TRBJ2-5	TRBD2	.	TGCAGTAGCGGGGTCCAAGAGACCCAGTACTTC	CSSGVQETQYF
14	TRBV9	TRBJ2-7	.	once	TGTGCCAGCAGCGTTTCTGACAGAGCCTACGAGCAGTACTTC	CASSVSDRAYEQYF
10	TRBV20-1	TRBJ2-1	.	.	TGCAGTGGGGGGCGGCATGAGCAGTTCTTC	CSGGRHEQFF
14	TRBV6-1	TRBJ1-2	TRBD1	.	TGTGCCAGCAAAAAAGGACAGGGAGAGTATGGCTACACCTTC	CASKKGQGEYGYTF
15	TRBV28	TRBJ1-2	.	.	TGTGCCAGCAGTTCCGCTAAGGCAGGGCTCTATGGCTACACCTTC	CASSSAKAGLYGYTF
19	TRBV7-9	TRBJ1-5	TRBD1	.	TGTGCCAGCAGCTTACTGTATTTTGGGTTTGACAGGGACAATCAGCCCCAGCATTTT	CASSLLYFGFDRDNQPQHF
13	TRBV2	TRBJ1-4	TRBD1	.	TGTGCCAGCAGTCCGGACAGGGGTGAAAAACTGTTTTTT	CASSPDRGEKLFF
14	TRBV6-1	TRBJ2-3	TRBD1	few	TGTGCCAGCATCGGACAGGGGGGGACAGATACGCAGTATTTT	CASIGQGGTDTQYF
15	TRBV18	TRBJ2-7	.	.	TGTGCCAGCTCATCGAATTCGGACAGCTCCTACGAGCAGTACTTC	CASSSNSDSSYEQYF
14	TRBV6-1	TRBJ2-7	TRBD1	few	TGTGCCAGCAGTAGACAGGGGGATTCCTACGAGCAGTACTTC	CASSRQGDSYEQYF
13	TRBV7-3	TRBJ1-1	.	.	TGTGCCAGCAGCTTAGCAGGGAACACTGAAGCTTTCTTT	CASSLAGNTEAFF
16	TRBV27	TRBJ1-2	TRBD1	.	TGTGCCAGCAGTTTGGGACAGGGTAGTACTAACTATGGCTACACCTTC	CASSLGQGSTNYGYTF
18	TRBV11-3	TRBJ2-6	.	.	TGTGCCAGCAGCTCTAAACAGGGTTTTCTATCTGGGGCCAACGTCCTGACTTTC	CASSSKQGFLSGANVLTF
17	TRBV27	TRBJ1-2	TRBD1	once	TGTGCCAGCAGTGCTACCGCCGACAGGGGGCCAGGCTATGGCTACACCTTC	CASSATADRGPGYGYTF
14	TRBV29-1	TRBJ2-1	.	.	TGCAGCGGAGGGACTTCCCGCTCCTACAATGAGCAGTTCTTC	CSGGTSRSYNEQFF
17	TRBV5-4	TRBJ1-4	.	.	TGTGCCAGCAGCTCCTACCCTCGAACGGGGGTTAATGAAAAACTGTTTTTT	CASSSYPRTGVNEKLFF
16	TRBV9	TRBJ2-7	TRBD1	.	TGTGCCAGCAGTACCAACGCCCGGGACAGCCTACGGGAGCAGTACTTC	CASSTNARDSLREQYF
13	TRBV29-1	TRBJ1-1	.	few	TGCAGCGTTGAAAGTAAAGGGGGAACTGAAGCTTTCTTT	CSVESKGGTEAFF
12	TRBV5-6	TRBJ2-5	.	.	TGTGCCAGCAGTTTCTATGAAGAGACCCAGTACTTC	CASSFYEETQYF
13	TRBV6-5	TRBJ1-4	TRBD1	.	TGTGCCAGCAGACAAACAGGGGTCGAAAAACTGTTTTTT	CASRQTGVEKLFF
14	TRBV18	TRBJ1-1	.	.	TGTGCCAGCTCATCCGTAACCCGACAGGCTGAAGCTTTCTTT	CASSSVTRQAEAFF
13	TRBV29-1	TRBJ2-5	TRBD1	.	TGCAGCGAAAGACAGGGGAGCGGAGAGACCCAGTACTTC	CSERQGSGETQYF
14	TRBV5-1	TRBJ2-5	TRBD1	.	TGCGCCAGCAGCCAGGGACAGGGGCAAGAGACCCAGTACTTC	CASSQGQGQETQYF
13	TRBV19	TRBJ2-7	.	.	TGTGCCAGTAGATCGGGGATCCCCTACGAGCAGTACTTC	CASRSGIPYEQYF
12	TRBV5-4	TRBJ2-7	TRBD2	once	TGTGCCAGCAGCTGGGACGGGGGGGAGCAGTACTTC	CASSWDGGEQYF